The 3 T cell receptor beta chains below were found in one sample sequenced in a study of CD8+ T cells in alopecia areata (dated by TCRdb to the late 2010s). Library preparation was by the immunoSEQ multiplex PCR assay. For TCR sequencing, RNA was extracted from every sample and reverse transcribed into cDNA to serve as template. Not all clones reach the TCRdb copy of this immuneACCESS table, which keeps in-frame sequences only. Checked studies attribute under half of the gap to unresolved V genes and leave the rest unexplained. For this sample the table gives around 100,000 clones, of which approximately 63% were detected only once. The leading ten clones occupy about a sixth of the sample. The treatment or condition label on this specimen signifies: oral pan-JAK inhibitor, 5-10 mg twice daily. The sample was CD8+ T cells sorted from blood, taken between weeks 55 and 70, from a patient treated with tofacitinib. The receptors were sampled from a human donor with alopecia areata.

V is TRBV11-2 and J is TRBJ2-1; D is possibly TRBD2 (5 bases). The V gene's germline CDR1 is SGHAT and CDR2 FQNNGV. The V and J ends lost 1 base and 13 bases respectively, with 8 bases between them. CDR3 length: 11 residues. The CDR3 is CASSLVRLQFF. The CDR3 DNA follows: TGTGCCAGCAGCTTAGTGCGACTACAGTTCTTC.

A single count supports this clone. The chain carries TRBV4-1 and TRBJ2-7; D might be TRBD1 (5 bases). The V end was cut by 0 bases, the J end by 6 bases, with 15 bases between. Per the germline V gene, CDR1 is MGHRA and CDR2 is YSYEKL. The CDR3 has 15 residues. The CDR3 coding sequence is TGCGCCAGCAGCCAAGAACACCAGGGAACAGGCGAGCAGTACTTC. Its translation: CASSQEHQGTGEQYF.

This clone was recorded a few times. One end of the junction fails to match germline, which may point to a read error. The chain uses TRBV15 and TRBJ2-7; 14 bases match TRBD2. CDR3 length equals 15 residues. Per germline, CDR1 LNHNV and CDR2 YYDKDF (reference sequence). In nucleotides, the CDR3 is TGTGCCACCAGCAAACTTGGACTAGCGGGGGGAAGTAGCGACTTC. Translation: CATSKLGLAGGSSDF.